The rows below give T cell receptor beta chains drawn from one sample of a study of blood T cell repertoires in COVID-19. Generated by immunoSEQ multiplex PCR, the TCRdb table keeps only in-frame clones and is missing some. The data contain about 200,000 clones, 80% to 90% of them singletons. The sample was PBMCs or T cells enriched from blood (not recorded which). These receptors were collected from a woman younger than 45 who had been exposed to COVID-19. CDR3s include the opening cysteine and the closing phenylalanine or tryptophan. The D gene is left open where the match is weak. Rows give clone size only sometimes, using once, few, many, or a class for an expanded clone.

J,V,D,size,CDR3,DNA
TRBJ2-4,TRBV5-1,-,once,CASSLLAGGIQYF,TGCGCCAGCAGCTTGTTGGCCGGAGGGATTCAGTACTTC
TRBJ1-1,TRBV5-1,TRBD1,-,CASSLDAAGTGGTEAFF,TGCGCCAGCAGCTTGGACGCCGCCGGGACAGGGGGCACTGAAGCTTTCTTT
TRBJ1-1,TRBV25-1,TRBD1,-,CASRGTGGTEAFF,TGTGCCAGCAGAGGGACAGGGGGGACTGAAGCTTTCTTT
TRBJ1-5,TRBV7-2,TRBD1,-,CASSQGANSNQPQHF,TGTGCCAGCAGCCAGGGGGCGAACAGCAATCAGCCCCAGCATTTT
TRBJ2-3,TRBV9,-,-,CASSVESRGTQYF,TGTGCCAGCAGCGTAGAATCTCGGGGTACGCAGTATTTT
TRBJ2-1,TRBV14,TRBD1,-,CASSQDRGSYNEQFF,TGTGCCAGCAGCCAAGACAGGGGGAGCTACAATGAGCAGTTCTTC
TRBJ2-3,TRBV7-9,-,-,CASSQDRPSTDTQYF,TGTGCCAGCAGCCAGGATAGACCTAGCACAGATACGCAGTATTTT
TRBJ1-5,TRBV19,TRBD1,few,CASSIGQGYRQPQHF,TGTGCCAGTAGTATCGGACAGGGGTATAGGCAGCCCCAGCATTTT
TRBJ1-2,TRBV5-4,-,-,CASSLEPSNYGYTF,TGTGCCAGCAGCTTGGAGCCTTCGAACTATGGCTACACCTTC
TRBJ2-3,TRBV5-1,-,-,CASRSLLGTDTQYF,TGCGCCAGCAGATCCCTTCTAGGCACAGATACGCAGTATTTT
TRBJ2-3,TRBV7-6,-,-,CASSSMGGTLSTDTQYF,TGTGCCAGCAGCTCTATGGGGGGGACATTGAGCACAGATACGCAGTATTTT
TRBJ2-1,TRBV5-1,-,-,CASSLTGSREQFF,TGCGCCAGCAGCTTAACAGGGTCGCGTGAGCAGTTCTTC
TRBJ1-5,TRBV2,-,once,CASSDVSHLDQPQHF,TGTGCCAGCAGTGACGTAAGTCACCTAGATCAGCCCCAGCATTTT
TRBJ2-6,TRBV11-2,-,-,CASKGTPRKGSGANVLTF,TGTGCCAGCAAAGGGACACCAAGAAAAGGCTCTGGGGCCAACGTCCTGACTTTC
TRBJ1-6,TRBV5-6,TRBD1,-,CASSLWQGVYSPLHF,TGTGCCAGCAGCTTGTGGCAGGGGGTTTATTCACCCCTCCACTTT
TRBJ2-1,TRBV24-1,-,-,CATSDSGIHEQFF,TGTGCCACCAGTGATTCAGGGATTCATGAGCAGTTCTTC
TRBJ2-3,TRBV5-1,TRBD2,-,CASSLYSGGEDTQYF,TGCGCCAGCAGCTTGTATAGCGGGGGAGAAGATACGCAGTATTTT
TRBJ1-2,TRBV19,TRBD1,once,CASSVSQGDGYTF,TGTGCCAGTAGCGTCAGCCAGGGGGATGGCTACACCTTC
TRBJ1-5,TRBV6-6,-,few,CASRGGQPQHF,TGTGCCAGCCGGGGAGGTCAGCCCCAGCATTTT
TRBJ2-1,TRBV24-1,TRBD2,-,CATSDGLAGFPAYNEQFF,TGTGCCACCAGTGATGGACTAGCGGGGTTCCCCGCTTACAATGAGCAGTTCTTC
TRBJ1-1,TRBV7-6,TRBD1,once,CASSLGTGVHTEAFF,TGTGCCAGCAGCTTGGGGACAGGGGTTCACACTGAAGCTTTCTTT
TRBJ1-1,TRBV3-1/TRBV3-2,TRBD1,once,CASSQDGVLGGVTEAFF,TGTGCCAGCAGCCAAGATGGGGTTTTAGGGGGCGTCACTGAAGCTTTCTTT
TRBJ1-2,TRBV19,TRBD1,once,CASSSGQGPLYGYTF,TGTGCCAGTAGTTCGGGACAGGGGCCCCTCTATGGCTACACCTTC
TRBJ2-7,TRBV2,TRBD1,-,CASRRGQGVAYEQYF,TGTGCCAGCAGGCGAGGACAGGGCGTCGCCTACGAGCAGTACTTC
TRBJ2-1,TRBV9,TRBD1,-,CASSVAGQGYNEQFF,TGTGCCAGCAGCGTAGCCGGACAGGGCTACAATGAGCAGTTCTTC
TRBJ2-3,TRBV4-2,TRBD2,-,CASSQSGGGTDTQYF,TGTGCCAGCAGCCAGAGCGGGGGGGGCACAGATACGCAGTATTTT
TRBJ1-1,TRBV13,TRBD1,-,CASSRDRGRVTEAFF,TGTGCCAGCAGCCGGGACAGGGGGCGAGTTACTGAAGCTTTCTTT
TRBJ2-1,TRBV27,TRBD2,-,CASRRFVGLAGAYNEQFF,TGTGCCAGCAGGCGTTTCGTCGGACTAGCGGGGGCCTACAATGAGCAGTTCTTC
TRBJ2-7,TRBV5-1,TRBD2,-,CASSSKGLAREQYF,TGCGCCAGCAGCTCGAAGGGACTAGCTCGAGAGCAGTACTTC
TRBJ2-1,TRBV18,-,-,CASSPDSNEQFF,TGTGCCAGCTCCCCGGACAGCAATGAGCAGTTCTTC
TRBJ2-3,TRBV12-5,TRBD2,-,CASGLGVAGSTDTQYF,TGTGCTAGTGGTTTGGGGGTAGCGGGATCCACAGATACGCAGTATTTT
TRBJ2-7,TRBV29-1,-,-,CSVPAGAAYEQYF,TGCAGCGTTCCGGCGGGGGCCGCCTACGAGCAGTACTTC
TRBJ1-1,TRBV5-1,TRBD1,-,CASSLGTGYSPEAFF,TGCGCCAGCAGCTTGGGGACAGGGTATAGCCCTGAAGCTTTCTTT
TRBJ1-6,TRBV7-2,TRBD1,-,CASSQIGQGGNSPLHF,TGTGCCAGCAGCCAAATCGGACAGGGCGGTAATTCACCCCTCCACTTT
TRBJ1-2,TRBV5-4,-,few,CASRPGTGDYGYTF,TGTGCCAGCAGGCCTGGAACAGGAGACTATGGCTACACCTTC
TRBJ1-6,TRBV5-1,TRBD1,-,CASSDGDRGYNSPLHF,TGCGCCAGCAGCGACGGGGACAGGGGGTATAATTCACCCCTCCACTTT
TRBJ2-1,TRBV20-1,TRBD1,once,CSAYRGNEQFF,TGCAGTGCTTACAGGGGGAATGAGCAGTTCTTC
TRBJ1-1,TRBV30,-,-,CAWSPGINTEAFF,TGTGCCTGGAGTCCCGGGATCAACACTGAAGCTTTCTTT
TRBJ2-2,TRBV6-5,-,-,CASSSQGIGPHGELFF,TGTGCCAGCAGTTCCCAGGGGATCGGACCACACGGGGAGCTGTTTTTT
TRBJ1-2,TRBV2,-,-,CASSALYSDRNYGYTF,TGTGCCAGCAGTGCATTGTATTCAGACAGAAACTATGGCTACACCTTC
TRBJ1-2,TRBV7-8,-,-,CASSLAGAIYGYTF,TGTGCCAGCAGCTTAGCAGGGGCGATCTATGGCTACACCTTC
TRBJ1-1,TRBV7-8,-,-,CASSLYTEAFF,TGTGCCAGCAGCTTATATACTGAAGCTTTCTTT
TRBJ1-5,TRBV19,TRBD1,-,CASSFQTGGRQPQHF,TGTGCCAGTAGTTTCCAGACAGGGGGCCGGCAGCCCCAGCATTTT
TRBJ1-2,TRBV6-6,TRBD1,-,CASVTGGGYTF,TGTGCCAGCGTGACAGGGGGTGGCTACACCTTC
TRBJ2-5,TRBV11-1,-,-,CASSFGGGPQETQYF,TGTGCCAGCAGCTTTGGGGGGGGGCCCCAAGAGACCCAGTACTTC